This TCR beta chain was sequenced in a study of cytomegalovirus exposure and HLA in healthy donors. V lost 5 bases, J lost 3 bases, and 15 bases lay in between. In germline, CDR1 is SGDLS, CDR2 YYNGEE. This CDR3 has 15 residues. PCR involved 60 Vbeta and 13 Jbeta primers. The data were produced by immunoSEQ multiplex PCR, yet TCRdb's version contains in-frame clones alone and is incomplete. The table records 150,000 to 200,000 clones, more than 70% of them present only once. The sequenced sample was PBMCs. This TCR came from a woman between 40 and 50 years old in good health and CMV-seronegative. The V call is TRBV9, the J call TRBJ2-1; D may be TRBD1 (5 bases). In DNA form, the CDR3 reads TGTGCCAGCAGTGCGACCTGGGGCTTCTACAATGAGCAGTTCTTC. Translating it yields CASSATWGFYNEQFF.